Included here is one T cell receptor (beta chain) sequence, with context. Libraries were prepared by immunoSEQ multiplex PCR; TCRdb keeps only in-frame clonotypes and omits some of them. The sample lists about 480,000 clones, over 60% seen once, with around an eighth in the top ten. These data come from a study of shared clonotypes between healthy human individuals. CDR3 length equals 16 residues. Germline lookup yields CDR1 LGHNA and CDR2 YSLEER. The V gene lost 1 base and the J gene lost 0 bases, with 13 bases spanning the gap. This chain uses TRBV4-3 with TRBJ2-7, with D possibly being TRBD2 (6 bases). The clonotype was recovered from a woman aged 40-49 years in good health. Some clones in this sample may be carry-over from other donors' samples. Sequences were obtained from PBMCs. CDR3 sequence reads: CASSQAPGVSSYEQYF. The CDR3 region has the DNA TGCGCCAGCAGCCAAGCCCCGGGAGTGAGCTCCTACGAGCAGTACTTC.